This T cell receptor beta chain derives from a study of cytomegalovirus exposure and HLA in healthy donors. General study points: The study labeled more than 150 TCR beta chains cytomegalovirus-associated. A classifier reportedly called cytomegalovirus status with high sensitivity and specificity. The likely explanation for a cluster of highly shared sequence variants was sequencing artifact. It was reported that TCR beta sequences correctly inferred the HLA-A and HLA-B alleles for most subjects.

It was with 60 Vbeta and 13 Jbeta primers that the PCR ran. Clones were sequenced by immunoSEQ multiplex PCR, and TCRdb holds only the in-frame ones, with some missing. The sample totals around 130,000 clones. The CDR3 is 16 amino acids. V was pared by 4 bases and J by 3 bases, with 3 bases of the junction left unmatched. CDR1 is SGHRS, CDR2 YFSETQ, per germline. As for this clone: Antigen: not known.

The chain couples TRBV5-1 to TRBJ2-1; TRBD2 matches 14 bases. Sequenced: PBMCs. This TCR was recovered from a woman aged 60-70 years in good health and CMV-seronegative. CDR3 sequence (DNA): TGCGCCAGCAGCAAAGGGACTAGCGGGAGCTACAATGAGCAGTTCTTC. Protein sequence: CASSKGTSGSYNEQFF. The whole variable domain, remainder taken from reference TRBV5-1 and TRBJ2-1, is KAGVTQTPRYLIKTRGQQVTLSCSPISGHRSVSWYQQTPGQGLQFLFEYFSETQRNKGNFPGRFSGRQFSNSRSEMNVSTLELGDSALYLCASSKGTSGSYNEQFFGPGTRLTVL.